The 6 T cell receptor beta chains in this list originate from one sample, sequenced in a study of T cell responses to AZD1222 COVID-19 vaccine. Libraries were prepared by immunoSEQ multiplex PCR; TCRdb keeps only in-frame clonotypes and omits some of them. The sample contains roughly 110,000 clones, around nine tenths of which appear only once. This specimen consisted of peripheral blood, obtained on day 0 of AZD1222 vaccination. The receptors were sampled from an adult in good health.

The chain couples TRBV15 to TRBJ1-2; D is perhaps TRBD1 (6 bases). CDR3 size: 15 residues. Trimming took 0 bases from V and 4 from J, leaving 12 bases between them. The germline CDR1 and CDR2 sequences are LNHNV and YYDKDF (reference sequence). The CDR3 here is CATSRDLAGVYGYTF. CDR3 bases: TGTGCCACCAGCAGAGATCTGGCAGGGGTCTATGGCTACACCTTC.

The V gene is TRBV29-1, the J gene TRBJ2-1, with TRBD2 matching over 10 bases. The CDR3 loop spans 13 amino acids. V was clipped by 6 bases and J by 2 bases; unmatched bases: 1. Germline V gene sequence: CDR1 SQVTM, CDR2 ANQGSEA. The DNA for the CDR3 is TGCAGCGTCACTAGCGGGGCCTACAATGAGCAGTTCTTC. Its translation is CSVTSGAYNEQFF.

This rearrangement joins TRBV30 to TRBJ1-2; 8 bases line up with TRBD1. The germline V gene encodes CDR1 GTSNPN and CDR2 SVGIG (reference sequence). The CDR3 has 14 amino acids. J lost 6 bases, V lost 5 bases, and 11 bases had no gene match. In DNA, the CDR3 is TGTGCCTGGTCAGGGGGCTCTATTAATCATGGCTACACCTTC. Translated: CAWSGGSINHGYTF.

This chain joins TRBV6-5 and TRBJ1-5; no definite D call. The germline V and J ends were trimmed by 8 bases and 2 bases, with 13 bases remaining between them. CDR3 size: 14 residues. CDR1 is MNHEY and CDR2 is SVGAGI in the germline V gene. The CDR3 DNA reads TGTGCCAGCGACACGAGAGTCCGCAATCAGCCCCAGCATTTT. It yields the protein CASDTRVRNQPQHF.

This clone has only one observation. The chain combines TRBV7-3 with TRBJ1-2, with TRBD1 matching over 8 bases. The trim removed 5 bases at V and 1 base at J, leaving 9 bases unmatched. CDR1 and CDR2 from the germline V gene are SGHTA and FQGTGA. The CDR3 is 16 residues long. CDR3 sequence: CASSAGGQAFNYGYTF. DNA for the CDR3: TGTGCCAGCAGCGCCGGGGGACAGGCGTTTAACTATGGCTACACCTTC.

The genes are TRBV7-9 and TRBJ2-3; D perhaps matches TRBD1 (6 bases). From germline, CDR1 is SEHNR and CDR2 FQNEAQ (reference sequence). Trimming removed 1 base from V and 8 bases from J, with 13 bases in between. CDR3 length equals 14 residues. CDR3 in amino acids: CASSLDRELSTQYF. CDR3 nucleotide sequence: TGTGCCAGCAGCTTAGACAGGGAATTGAGTACGCAGTATTTT.